The TCR beta chain under discussion was sequenced for a study of long-term antiretroviral therapy in people with HIV. Whole-study findings and limits: Post-treatment diversity went higher with ART but stayed below transplant donor controls.

Trimming took off 3 bases at V and 7 bases at J, with 21 bases between the two ends. This CDR3 region has 16 residues. Germline V gene lookup returns CDR1 MDHEN and CDR2 SYDVKM. In this sample, this clone turned up once. Its matching antigen is unknown. Survey level was the resolution at which the v3.0 immunoSEQ assay ran. TCRdb's table, derived via immunoSEQ multiplex PCR, lists solely in-frame clones and lacks some. The sample consists of about 24,000 clones, about 87% of them appearing once. This chain joins TRBV28 and TRBJ1-2; D not certain. The sequencing used unsorted PBMCs, collected 1.8 years before starting antiretroviral therapy. The clonotype originates from a man aged 50 to 60 with HIV. CDR3 protein: CASSFRGVYLLGGYTF. CDR3 nucleotides: TGTGCCAGCAGTTTTCGGGGAGTCTACTTGTTGGGTGGCTACACCTTC.